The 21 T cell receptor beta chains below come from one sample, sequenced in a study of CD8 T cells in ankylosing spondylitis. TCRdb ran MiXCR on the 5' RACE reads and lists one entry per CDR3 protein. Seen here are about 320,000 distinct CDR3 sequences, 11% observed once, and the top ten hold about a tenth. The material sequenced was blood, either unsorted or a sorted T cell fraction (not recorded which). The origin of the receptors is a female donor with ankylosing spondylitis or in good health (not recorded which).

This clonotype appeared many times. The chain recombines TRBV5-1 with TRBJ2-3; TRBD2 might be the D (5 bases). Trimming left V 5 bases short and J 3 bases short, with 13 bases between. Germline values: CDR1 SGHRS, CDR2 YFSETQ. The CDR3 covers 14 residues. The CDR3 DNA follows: TGCGCCAGCAGTCCCTTCGGGGAGACAGATACGCAGTATTTT. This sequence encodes CASSPFGETDTQYF.

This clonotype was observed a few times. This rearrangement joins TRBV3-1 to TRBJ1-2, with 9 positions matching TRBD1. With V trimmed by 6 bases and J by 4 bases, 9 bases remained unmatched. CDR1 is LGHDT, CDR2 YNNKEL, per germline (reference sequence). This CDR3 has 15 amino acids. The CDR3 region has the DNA TGTGCCAGCAGTGGTCCGGGACAGGGTGCCTATGGCTACACCTTC. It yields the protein CASSGPGQGAYGYTF.

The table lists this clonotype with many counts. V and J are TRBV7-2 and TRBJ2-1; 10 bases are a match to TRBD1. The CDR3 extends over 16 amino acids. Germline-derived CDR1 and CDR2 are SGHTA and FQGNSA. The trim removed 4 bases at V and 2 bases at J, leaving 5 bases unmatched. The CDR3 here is CASSSRGTGAYNEQFF. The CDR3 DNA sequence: TGTGCCAGCAGCTCGAGAGGGACAGGGGCCTACAATGAGCAGTTCTTC.

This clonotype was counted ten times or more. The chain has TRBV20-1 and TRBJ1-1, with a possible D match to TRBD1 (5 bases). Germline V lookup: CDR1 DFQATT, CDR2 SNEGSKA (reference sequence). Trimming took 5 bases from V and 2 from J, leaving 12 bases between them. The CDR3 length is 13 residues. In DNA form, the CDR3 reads TGCAGTGCTCGGGGACGGCGAAACACTGAAGCTTTCTTT. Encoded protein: CSARGRRNTEAFF.

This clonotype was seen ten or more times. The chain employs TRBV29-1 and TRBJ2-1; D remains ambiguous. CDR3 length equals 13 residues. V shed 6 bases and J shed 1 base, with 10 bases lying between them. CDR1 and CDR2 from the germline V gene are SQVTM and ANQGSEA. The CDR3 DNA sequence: TGCAGCGTGGCGTCCTCATCCTACAATGAGCAGTTCTTC. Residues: CSVASSSYNEQFF.

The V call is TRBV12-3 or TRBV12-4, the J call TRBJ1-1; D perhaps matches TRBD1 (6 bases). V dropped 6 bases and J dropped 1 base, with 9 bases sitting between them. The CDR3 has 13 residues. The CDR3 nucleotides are TGTGCCAGCAGGAGACAGGCGAACACTGAAGCTTTCTTT. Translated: CASRRQANTEAFF.

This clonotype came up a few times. CDR3 sequence: CASNGPEQFF. The CDR3 DNA reads as TGTGCCTCAAACGGTCCGGAGCAGTTCTTC. This rearrangement joins TRBV30 to TRBJ2-1; no firm D call. V lost 7 bases and J lost 10, with 11 bases in between. The CDR3 consists of 10 residues. CDR1 and CDR2 from the germline V gene are GTSNPN and SVGIG (reference sequence).

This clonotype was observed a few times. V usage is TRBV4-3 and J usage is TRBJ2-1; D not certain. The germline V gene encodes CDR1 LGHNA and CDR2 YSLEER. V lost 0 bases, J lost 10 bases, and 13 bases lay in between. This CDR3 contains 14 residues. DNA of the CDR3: TGCGCCAGCAGCCAAGATGTCGGTTCTAAAGAGCAGTTCTTC. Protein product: CASSQDVGSKEQFF.

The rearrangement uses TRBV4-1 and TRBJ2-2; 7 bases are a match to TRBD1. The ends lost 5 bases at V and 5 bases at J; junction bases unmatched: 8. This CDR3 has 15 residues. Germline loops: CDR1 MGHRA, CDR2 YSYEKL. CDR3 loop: CASSRDRVGTGELFF. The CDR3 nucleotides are TGCGCCAGCAGCAGAGACAGGGTCGGGACCGGGGAGCTGTTTTTT.

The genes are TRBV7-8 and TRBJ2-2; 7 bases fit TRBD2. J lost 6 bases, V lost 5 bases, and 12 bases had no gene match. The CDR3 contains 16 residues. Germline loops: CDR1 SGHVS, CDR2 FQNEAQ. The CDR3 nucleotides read TGTGCCAGCAGCCCACCCGGGGGGTTCGGTGCCGGGGAGCTGTTTTTT. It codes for CASSPPGGFGAGELFF.

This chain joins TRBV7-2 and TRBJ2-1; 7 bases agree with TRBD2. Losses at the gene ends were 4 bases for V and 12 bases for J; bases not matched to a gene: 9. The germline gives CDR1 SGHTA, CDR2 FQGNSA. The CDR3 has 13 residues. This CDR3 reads CASSSGLAAPQFF. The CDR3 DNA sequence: TGTGCCAGCAGCTCGGGGCTAGCGGCCCCGCAGTTCTTC. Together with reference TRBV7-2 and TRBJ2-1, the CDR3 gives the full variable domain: GAGVSQSPSNKVTEKGKDVELRCDPISGHTALYWYRQSLGQGLEFLIYFQGNSAPDKSGLPSDRFSAERTGGSVSTLTIQRTQQEDSAVYLCASSSGLAAPQFFGPGTRLTVL.

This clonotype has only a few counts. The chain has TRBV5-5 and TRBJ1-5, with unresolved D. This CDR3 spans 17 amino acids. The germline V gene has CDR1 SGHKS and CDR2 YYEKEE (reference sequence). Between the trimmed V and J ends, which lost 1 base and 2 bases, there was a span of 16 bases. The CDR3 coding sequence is TGTGCCAGCAGCTTGAATAAAGCCGGGCCGGGCAATCAGCCCCAGCATTTT. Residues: CASSLNKAGPGNQPQHF.

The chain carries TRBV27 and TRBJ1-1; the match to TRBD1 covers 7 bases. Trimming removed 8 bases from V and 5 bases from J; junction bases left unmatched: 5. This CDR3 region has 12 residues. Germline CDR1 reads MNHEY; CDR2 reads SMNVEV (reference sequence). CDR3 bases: TGTGCCAGCCGAAACAGGGGTACTGAAGCTTTCTTT. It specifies CASRNRGTEAFF.

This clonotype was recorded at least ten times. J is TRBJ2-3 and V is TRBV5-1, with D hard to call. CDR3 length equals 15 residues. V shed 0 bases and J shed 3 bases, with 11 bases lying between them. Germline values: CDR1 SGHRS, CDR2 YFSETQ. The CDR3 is CASSLGPLGTDTQYF. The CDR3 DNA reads TGCGCCAGCAGCTTGGGGCCGCTTGGGACAGATACGCAGTATTTT.

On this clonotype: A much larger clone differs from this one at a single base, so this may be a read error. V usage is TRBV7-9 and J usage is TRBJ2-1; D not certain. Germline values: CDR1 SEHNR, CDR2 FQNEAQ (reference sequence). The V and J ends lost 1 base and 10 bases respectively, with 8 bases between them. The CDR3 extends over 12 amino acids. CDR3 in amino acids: CASSLGDPEQFF. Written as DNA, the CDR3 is TGTGCCAGCAGCTTAGGTGATCCGGAGCAGTTCTTC.

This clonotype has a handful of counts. The CDR3 spells CASSLKTSIEQYF. The CDR3 bases are TGTGCCAGCAGCTTAAAGACTAGCATCGAGCAGTACTTC. The rearrangement links TRBV7-2 to TRBJ2-7, with 7 bases matching TRBD2. Trimming cost V 2 bases and J 6 bases; bases outside gene matches: 4. The CDR3 has 13 amino acids. CDR1 is SGHTA, CDR2 FQGNSA, per germline.

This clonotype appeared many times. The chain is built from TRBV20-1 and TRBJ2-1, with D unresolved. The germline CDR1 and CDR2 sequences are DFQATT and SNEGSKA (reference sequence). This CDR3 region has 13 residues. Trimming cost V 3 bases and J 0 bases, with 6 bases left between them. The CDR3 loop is CSASKSSYNEQFF. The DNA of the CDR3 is TGCAGTGCTAGTAAGAGCTCCTACAATGAGCAGTTCTTC.

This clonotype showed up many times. As DNA, the CDR3 is TGCGCCAGCAGCTTGGACGGGGTAACGTACAATGAGCAGTTCTTC. Amino acid sequence: CASSLDGVTYNEQFF. The chain uses TRBV5-1 and TRBJ2-1; perhaps TRBD2 as D (5 bases). Per germline, CDR1 SGHRS and CDR2 YFSETQ. V lost 0 bases to trimming and J lost 4 bases, with 11 bases between them. This CDR3 is 15 amino acids long.

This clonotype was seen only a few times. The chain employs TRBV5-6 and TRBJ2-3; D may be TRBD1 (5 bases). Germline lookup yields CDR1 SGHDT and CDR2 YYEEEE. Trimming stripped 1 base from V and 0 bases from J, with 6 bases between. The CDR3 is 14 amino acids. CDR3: CASSLPGSTDTQYF. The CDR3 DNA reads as TGTGCCAGCAGCTTGCCAGGGAGCACAGATACGCAGTATTTT.

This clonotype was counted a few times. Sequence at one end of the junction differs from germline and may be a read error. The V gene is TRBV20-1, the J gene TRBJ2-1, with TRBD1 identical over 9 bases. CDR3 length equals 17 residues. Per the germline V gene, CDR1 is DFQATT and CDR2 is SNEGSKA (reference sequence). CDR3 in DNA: TGCTGTGCTAGAGATCTATTTCGCCGGGACAGGGTCAATGAGCAGTTCTTC. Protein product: CCARDLFRRDRVNEQFF.

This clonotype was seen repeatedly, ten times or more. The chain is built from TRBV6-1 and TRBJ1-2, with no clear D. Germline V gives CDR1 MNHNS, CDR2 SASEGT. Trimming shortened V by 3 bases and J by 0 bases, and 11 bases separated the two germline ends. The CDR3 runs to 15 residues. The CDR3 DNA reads TGTGCCAGCAGTGACAGCGGGCGGCCTAACTATGGCTACACCTTC. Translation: CASSDSGRPNYGYTF.